The rows below give T cell receptor beta chains drawn from one sample of a study of cytomegalovirus exposure and HLA in healthy donors. TCRdb keeps only in-frame clones here, not all; method: immunoSEQ multiplex PCR. Of approximately 130,000 clones listed, about 82% are singletons. Sample: PBMCs. All receptors come from a boy between 10 and 17 years old in good health and CMV-seronegative. CDR3s include the opening cysteine and the closing phenylalanine or tryptophan.

V gene,J gene,CDR3 protein
TRBV6-1,TRBJ2-1,CASKSLAGPINEQFF
TRBV6-5,TRBJ1-1,CASRLGQQNTEAFF
TRBV7-2,TRBJ2-3,CASSSSSGDSTDTQYF
TRBV30,TRBJ1-2,CAWSVRREGYTF
TRBV4-1,TRBJ1-1,CASRGQGNTEAFF
TRBV5-6,TRBJ1-2,CASSLGQEGYTF
TRBV5-8,TRBJ1-2,CASSLEPANYGYTF
TRBV5-3,TRBJ2-1,CARSQSPDRSYSGEQGEQFF
TRBV18,TRBJ2-3,CASSPSRETDTQYF
TRBV11-2,TRBJ2-2,CASSKGLAGGYGGGELFF
TRBV5-1,TRBJ1-2,CASSPGGGYGYTF
TRBV7-9,TRBJ1-3,CASSGLSGNTIYF
TRBV29-1,TRBJ2-3,CSADSERDYDTQYF
TRBV7-9,TRBJ2-3,CASSLTGGEIDTQYF
TRBV7-7,TRBJ2-3,CASSLVGGDTQYF
TRBV4-1,TRBJ1-5,CASSQGPSNQPQHF
TRBV5-1,TRBJ2-3,CASTSSGTTDTQYF
TRBV4-3,TRBJ1-1,CASSQEEGLGEAFF
TRBV6-5,TRBJ1-3,CASTRQGFGNTIYF
TRBV7-8,TRBJ2-3,CASSSRLTSGKSTDTQYF
TRBV29-1,TRBJ1-1,CSVEDQVQGADTEAFF
TRBV5-4,TRBJ1-1,CASSFDRNTEAFF
TRBV10-2,TRBJ2-3,CASSEKRTSVYTDTQYF
TRBV11-2,TRBJ2-7,CASSLFSGSAPYEQYF
TRBV4-1,TRBJ1-5,CASSQFPGSQPQHF
TRBV4-1,TRBJ2-7,CASSQVPGGSYEQYF
TRBV6-6,TRBJ2-1,CASSGRQGSNEQFF
TRBV6-5,TRBJ2-1,CASSLTSGQHNEQFF
TRBV5-1,TRBJ2-5,CASSWASVQETQYF
TRBV13,TRBJ1-4,CASSLSFGKLFF
TRBV29-1,TRBJ2-7,CSVREGPGIDEQYF
TRBV5-6,TRBJ1-3,CASSLRPGTGTLREDTIYF
TRBV9,TRBJ2-3,CASSPVRDTQYF
TRBV5-4,TRBJ1-1,CASSLRGNTEAFF
TRBV7-8,TRBJ1-2,CASRSSPTVDYGYTF
TRBV7-9,TRBJ2-2,CASSLGDREVDSAGELFF
TRBV11-2,TRBJ1-1,CASSFRGLVVNTEAFF
TRBV27,TRBJ2-3,CASSPSPATRITDTQYF
TRBV27,TRBJ1-6,CASSLYWEGRGSPLHF
TRBV7-6,TRBJ2-7,CASSPGTPSYEQYF
TRBV4-1,TRBJ2-1,CASSSGYNEQFF
TRBV6-5,TRBJ1-1,CASSYSFQGRTEAFF
TRBV7-9,TRBJ2-5,CASSLGGGETQYF
TRBV6-1,TRBJ1-3,CASSERGSGNTIYF
TRBV10-3,TRBJ2-7,CAISESNGASEQYF